These 14 T cell receptor beta chains share one sample of origin, sequenced in a study of blood T cell repertoires in COVID-19. The protocol was immunoSEQ multiplex PCR, while the TCRdb copy is restricted to in-frame clones and leaves out a portion. This table has 70,000 to 95,000 clones, 80% appearing once. Specimen: peripheral blood. These receptors all stem from a human donor in a cohort sampled during active COVID-19.

V gene TRBV27 combines with J gene TRBJ2-1; the D gene is possibly TRBD2 (5 bases). Between the trimmed V and J ends, which lost 1 base and 9 bases, there was a span of 16 bases. The CDR3 length is 15 residues. Germline V gene data show CDR1 as MNHEY and CDR2 as SMNVEV (reference sequence). The CDR3 loop is CASSLWAQSSREQFF. CDR3 in DNA: TGTGCCAGCAGTTTATGGGCACAATCTAGCCGTGAGCAGTTCTTC.

The gene calls are TRBV4-1 and TRBJ2-4; TRBD2 is a possible D gene (5 bases). The CDR3 runs to 16 residues. The germline V and J ends were trimmed by 1 base and 4 bases, with 14 bases remaining between them. Germline-derived CDR1 and CDR2 are MGHRA and YSYEKL. The CDR3 is CASSQVVREPKNIQYF. As DNA, the CDR3 is TGCGCCAGCAGCCAAGTCGTCCGGGAACCGAAAAACATTCAGTACTTC.

The J gene is TRBJ1-2, the V gene TRBV6-6; D remains unclear. The V end lost 2 bases, the J end lost 2 bases, and 12 bases lay between the germline ends. The CDR3 covers 15 residues. Germline V gene sequence: CDR1 MNHNY, CDR2 SVGAGI (reference sequence). CDR3 bases: TGTGCCAGCAGTTACGGCCACGACATAAACTATGGCTACACCTTC. Its translation: CASSYGHDINYGYTF.

The chain recombines TRBV9 with TRBJ2-1; 9 bases fit TRBD2. Germline V gene data show CDR1 as SGDLS and CDR2 as YYNGEE. CDR3 length: 15 amino acids. V dropped 0 bases and J dropped 2; count of bases not matched to a gene: 0. DNA of the CDR3: TGTGCCAGCAGCGTAGTAGCGGGAGCCTACAATGAGCAGTTCTTC. Translating gives CASSVVAGAYNEQFF.

This sequence joins TRBV5-1 and TRBJ2-1, with TRBD2 identical over 9 bases. The CDR3 extends over 16 amino acids. Germline CDR1 reads SGHRS; CDR2 reads YFSETQ. V gave up 4 bases and J gave up 3 bases; unmatched junction bases: 8. The CDR3 loop reads CASSVAGGPIYNEQFF. CDR3 bases: TGCGCCAGCAGCGTCGCGGGGGGGCCCATCTACAATGAGCAGTTCTTC.

This clone occurred once. The chain recombines TRBV4-1 with TRBJ2-3; weak D call: TRBD2 (6 bases). In germline, CDR1 is MGHRA, CDR2 YSYEKL. V was pared by 0 bases and J by 4 bases, with 14 bases between. The CDR3 length is 16 residues. CDR3 amino acids: CASSQDWSGSADTQYF. The CDR3 region has the DNA TGCGCCAGCAGCCAAGATTGGTCCGGGAGTGCAGATACGCAGTATTTT.

The V and J genes are TRBV24-1 and TRBJ2-5; TRBD1 aligns across 8 bases. V shed 3 bases, J shed 0 bases, and the junction held 8 bases outside the gene matches. CDR1 KGHDR and CDR2 SFDVKD come from the germline V gene. This CDR3 region has 17 residues. CDR3 sequence (DNA): TGTGCCACCAGTGATGCCGGGACAGGTCGTAACCAAGAGACCCAGTACTTC. It encodes CATSDAGTGRNQETQYF.

This chain connects TRBV11-2 to TRBJ1-1, with 8 bases that match TRBD1. Germline CDR1 SGHAT, CDR2 FQNNGV. The CDR3 is 17 residues long. The J segment lost 0 bases and the V segment lost 1 base, leaving 7 bases of the junction unmatched. The CDR3 loop reads CASSLGGRGPMNTEAFF. For the CDR3, the DNA is TGTGCCAGCAGCTTAGGGGGCAGGGGGCCCATGAACACTGAAGCTTTCTTT.

The rearrangement joins TRBV24-1 to TRBJ2-7, with 8 bases matching TRBD2. The V gene end was trimmed by 1 base and the J gene end by 3 bases; junction bases not matched to a gene: 13. Germline CDR1 KGHDR, CDR2 SFDVKD. The CDR3 has 18 amino acids. This CDR3 is CATSDFKAGVSGGYEQYF. Here the CDR3 DNA reads TGTGCCACCAGTGATTTTAAAGCGGGAGTCTCCGGAGGCTACGAGCAGTACTTC.

The gene calls are TRBV21-1 and TRBJ1-5; the DNA was not compared with TRBD1, the D call given in the table. TRBV21-1 is a pseudogene. The CDR3 totals 18 residues. CDR3 protein: CASSKVGIQGNSNQPQHF. The CDR3 nucleotides read TGTGCCAGCAGCAAAGTAGGGATACAGGGAAATAGCAATCAGCCCCAGCATTTT.

The chain recombines TRBV2 with TRBJ2-7; D is perhaps TRBD2 (5 bases). Germline V CDR1 and CDR2: SNHLY, FYNNEI. Trimming cost V 2 bases and J 3 bases, with 14 bases left between them. This CDR3 spans 15 amino acids. The CDR3 region is CASSESSTSYYEQYF. The CDR3 DNA sequence: TGTGCCAGCAGTGAATCTAGCACTTCCTACTACGAGCAGTACTTC.

V gene TRBV30 combines with J gene TRBJ2-1; D is undetermined. V was shortened by 0 bases and J by 10 bases, with 7 bases between the two germline ends. This CDR3 comprises 11 residues. CDR1 and CDR2 (germline): GTSNPN, SVGIG (reference sequence). The DNA for the CDR3 is TGTGCCTGGAGTGTCGGAGTAGAGCAGTTCTTC. This encodes CAWSVGVEQFF.

This clone has just a few counts. J is TRBJ1-5 and V is TRBV2; D might be TRBD1 (6 bases). Trimming shortened V by 6 bases and J by 4 bases, and 10 bases separated the two germline ends. Looked up from germline, CDR1 is SNHLY and CDR2 is FYNNEI. CDR3 length: 13 amino acids. CDR3 loop: CASSADRNQPQHF. CDR3 bases: TGTGCCAGCAGCGCGGACAGAAATCAGCCCCAGCATTTT.

The rearrangement joins TRBV3-1 (or the pseudogene TRBV3-2) to TRBJ1-1, with D tentatively TRBD1 (5 bases). The CDR3 contains 14 residues. The germline gives CDR1 LGHDT, CDR2 YNNKEL (reference sequence). The V end was cut by 4 bases, the J end by 5 bases, with 14 bases between. CDR3 region: CASSPRQGGTEAFF. CDR3 sequence (DNA): TGTGCCAGCAGCCCGCGGCAGGGAGGTACTGAAGCTTTCTTT.